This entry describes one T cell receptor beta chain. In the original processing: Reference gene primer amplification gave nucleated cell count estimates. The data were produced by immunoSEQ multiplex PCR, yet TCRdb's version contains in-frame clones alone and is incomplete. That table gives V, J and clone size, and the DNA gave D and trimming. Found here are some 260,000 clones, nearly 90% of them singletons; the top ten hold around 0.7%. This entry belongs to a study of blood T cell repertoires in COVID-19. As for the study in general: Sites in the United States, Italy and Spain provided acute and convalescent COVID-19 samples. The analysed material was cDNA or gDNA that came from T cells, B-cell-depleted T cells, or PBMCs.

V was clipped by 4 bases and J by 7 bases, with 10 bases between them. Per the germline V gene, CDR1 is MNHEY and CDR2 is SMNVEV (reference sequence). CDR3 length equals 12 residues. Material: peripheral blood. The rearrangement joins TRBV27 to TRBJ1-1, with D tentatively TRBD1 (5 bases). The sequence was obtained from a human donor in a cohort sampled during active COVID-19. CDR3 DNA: TGTGCCAGCAGTTCGACAGTACGTGAAGCTTTCTTT. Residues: CASSSTVREAFF.